This is a list of T cell receptor beta chains from one sample in a study of cytomegalovirus exposure and HLA in healthy donors. Sequencing used immunoSEQ multiplex PCR; TCRdb keeps in-frame clones, though not all of them. The sample carries about 94,000 clones, less than 10% recorded once. The specimen sequenced was PBMCs. These TCRs come from a man between 50 and 59 years old in good health and CMV-seronegative. CDR3s include the opening cysteine and the closing phenylalanine or tryptophan. Fields, in order: CDR3 DNA, CDR3 protein, V gene, J gene, clone size, D gene. The D gene is left open where the match is weak. Size is stated for part of the rows, as once, few or many counts, or as a class when the clone is expanded.

DNA: TGTGCCAGCCGGACCCAACTTATCGGGGCTAACTATGGCTACACCTTC
CDR3: CASRTQLIGANYGYTF
V: TRBV19
J: TRBJ1-2
size: .
D: .

DNA: TGTGCCATCAACCCTGATTCAGGACAGGGAGGGAACACCGGGGAGCTGTTTTTT
CDR3: CAINPDSGQGGNTGELFF
V: TRBV10-3
J: TRBJ2-2
size: few
D: TRBD1

DNA: TGTGCCTTTGGGATGACAGGGCAAAGTTCACCCCTCCACTTT
CDR3: CAFGMTGQSSPLHF
V: TRBV30
J: TRBJ1-6
size: few
D: TRBD1

DNA: TGCGCCAGCAGCTCTGGGACAGGGGTCTACGAGCAGTACTTC
CDR3: CASSSGTGVYEQYF
V: TRBV5-1
J: TRBJ2-7
size: .
D: TRBD1

DNA: TGTGCCAGCTCACTACGGACTCCTGATAGCAATCAGCCCCAGCATTTT
CDR3: CASSLRTPDSNQPQHF
V: TRBV18
J: TRBJ1-5
size: few
D: .

DNA: TGTGCCAGTAGTATAGGATTAGGGGACAGTTTGGGCACTGAAGCTTTCTTT
CDR3: CASSIGLGDSLGTEAFF
V: TRBV19
J: TRBJ1-1
size: .
D: TRBD1

DNA: TGTGCCAGCAGCACCCGGACAGCAACTAATGAAAAACTGTTTTTT
CDR3: CASSTRTATNEKLFF
V: TRBV7-9
J: TRBJ1-4
size: .
D: .

DNA: TGCGCCAGCACTACGGGGACTAGCGGGGGTGTCTATGAGCAGTTCTTC
CDR3: CASTTGTSGGVYEQFF
V: TRBV5-1
J: TRBJ2-1
size: .
D: TRBD2

DNA: TGTGCCAGCAGCCAAGAATTAGCGGGGGATTGGGAGCAGTACTTC
CDR3: CASSQELAGDWEQYF
V: TRBV4-2
J: TRBJ2-7
size: few
D: TRBD2

DNA: TGTGCCAGCAGCTTACCCTCCGGGACTAGCGCCTACGAGCAGTACTTC
CDR3: CASSLPSGTSAYEQYF
V: TRBV7-2
J: TRBJ2-7
size: .
D: TRBD2

DNA: TGCGCCAGCAGCTTGGGTCAGGGTGGCAATGAGCAGTTCTTC
CDR3: CASSLGQGGNEQFF
V: TRBV5-1
J: TRBJ2-1
size: few
D: .

DNA: TGTGCCAGCAGTGAGTCTAGCGGGAGGAGGGAGACCCAGTACTTC
CDR3: CASSESSGRRETQYF
V: TRBV2
J: TRBJ2-5
size: once
D: TRBD2

DNA: TGTGCCAGCAGCTTGGTTGGAGGGGTGAACACCGGGGAGCTGTTTTTT
CDR3: CASSLVGGVNTGELFF
V: TRBV5-6
J: TRBJ2-2
size: .
D: .

DNA: TGTGCCAGCAGTCGCCGGGGGGAGCAGTACTTC
CDR3: CASSRRGEQYF
V: TRBV6-5
J: TRBJ2-7
size: few
D: .

DNA: TGTGCCAGTATAAACAGTGGAACCGGGGAGCTGTTTTTT
CDR3: CASINSGTGELFF
V: TRBV28
J: TRBJ2-2
size: few
D: .

DNA: TGCGCCAGCAGGGGAGGGACTAGCGGGGAACCCTACAATGAGCAGTTCTTC
CDR3: CASRGGTSGEPYNEQFF
V: TRBV5-1
J: TRBJ2-1
size: .
D: TRBD2

DNA: TGTGCCAGCAGTCTCCCCACTTCCTACGAGCAGTACTTC
CDR3: CASSLPTSYEQYF
V: TRBV28
J: TRBJ2-7
size: few
D: .

DNA: TGTGCCAGTAGCCTCGCGGTATCGGATCAGCCCCAGCATTTT
CDR3: CASSLAVSDQPQHF
V: TRBV19
J: TRBJ1-5
size: .
D: .

DNA: TGCGCCAGCAGCCCCGGGCGGGTGCAGGAGACCCAGTACTTC
CDR3: CASSPGRVQETQYF
V: TRBV5-1
J: TRBJ2-5
size: few
D: .

DNA: TGTGCCATCAGGGGCACGCGGACAGGGATTGTACTGGGGTATGGCTACACCTTC
CDR3: CAIRGTRTGIVLGYGYTF
V: TRBV10-3
J: TRBJ1-2
size: .
D: TRBD1

DNA: TGTGCCAGCATGGCCCGGACAGGGGTAGAGACCCAGTACTTC
CDR3: CASMARTGVETQYF
V: TRBV6-6
J: TRBJ2-5
size: .
D: TRBD1

DNA: TGTGCCAGCAGTTCGGGGTTCTCGAGCAATCAGCCCCAGCATTTT
CDR3: CASSSGFSSNQPQHF
V: TRBV6-1
J: TRBJ1-5
size: few
D: .

DNA: TGTGCCAGCAGTTCTTTATCAGGGTACACTGAAGCTTTCTTT
CDR3: CASSSLSGYTEAFF
V: TRBV5-5
J: TRBJ1-1
size: .
D: .

DNA: TGTGCCAGCAGCGCGAGGGGGAGCCAAGAGACCCAGTACTTC
CDR3: CASSARGSQETQYF
V: TRBV9
J: TRBJ2-5
size: .
D: .

DNA: TGTGCCAGCAGCCATCGGGGTAATCGAAACACCATATATTTT
CDR3: CASSHRGNRNTIYF
V: TRBV14
J: TRBJ1-3
size: few
D: .

DNA: TGTGCTAGTGGACTCCGGGACAGGGGTGCCACCGGGGAGCTGTTTTTT
CDR3: CASGLRDRGATGELFF
V: TRBV12-5
J: TRBJ2-2
size: once
D: TRBD1

DNA: TGTGCCAGCAGCTCGGGACAGGGGGCCTCAGATACGCAGTATTTT
CDR3: CASSSGQGASDTQYF
V: TRBV7-3
J: TRBJ2-3
size: .
D: TRBD1

DNA: TGCAGTGCTAGTCTAACCTACGAGCAGTACTTC
CDR3: CSASLTYEQYF
V: TRBV20-1
J: TRBJ2-7
size: .
D: .

DNA: TGTGCCAGCAGCCGGGACTGGAACACCGGGGAGCTGTTTTTT
CDR3: CASSRDWNTGELFF
V: TRBV7-3
J: TRBJ2-2
size: few
D: .

DNA: TGCAGCGTTGCAGATAGGGGAGAGACCCAGTACTTC
CDR3: CSVADRGETQYF
V: TRBV29-1
J: TRBJ2-5
size: .
D: .

DNA: TGTGCCAGCAGCTTCTCCTACGAGCAGTACTTC
CDR3: CASSFSYEQYF
V: TRBV28
J: TRBJ2-7
size: few
D: .

DNA: TGTGCCAGCAGCGGGGGACTAGCCCATGAGCAGTTCTTC
CDR3: CASSGGLAHEQFF
V: TRBV7-9
J: TRBJ2-1
size: few
D: TRBD2

DNA: TGTGCCAGCAGCTCGAGTTCAGGGAACACTGAAGCTTTCTTT
CDR3: CASSSSSGNTEAFF
V: TRBV7-9
J: TRBJ1-1
size: .
D: .

DNA: TGCGCCAGCAGCCCGGGGGTGGCCCAGTACTTC
CDR3: CASSPGVAQYF
V: TRBV5-1
J: TRBJ2-5
size: .
D: .

DNA: TGTGCCAGCAGCTTAACCCAAACTAGCTACGAGCAGTACTTC
CDR3: CASSLTQTSYEQYF
V: TRBV7-9
J: TRBJ2-7
size: .
D: .

DNA: TGCGCCAGCAGCTTGGCGGGGGGCTCTGGAAACACCATATATTTT
CDR3: CASSLAGGSGNTIYF
V: TRBV5-1
J: TRBJ1-3
size: few
D: .

DNA: TGCGCCAGCAGCGGGACAGGGGCCGGCGTCACCGGGGAGCTGTTTTTT
CDR3: CASSGTGAGVTGELFF
V: TRBV5-1
J: TRBJ2-2
size: few
D: TRBD1

DNA: TGTGCCAGTAGTATAGCTAGCGGGGGCTACGAGCAGTACTTC
CDR3: CASSIASGGYEQYF
V: TRBV19
J: TRBJ2-7
size: .
D: TRBD2

DNA: TGTGCCAGCAGCGGGGGGACAGCCGACACTGAAGCTTTCTTT
CDR3: CASSGGTADTEAFF
V: TRBV7-9
J: TRBJ1-1
size: .
D: TRBD1

DNA: TGTGCCAGCAGTCGGGGTAGCAATCAGCCCCAGCATTTT
CDR3: CASSRGSNQPQHF
V: TRBV25-1
J: TRBJ1-5
size: .
D: .

DNA: TGTGCCAGCAGCGAGCGGACAGGGGGACACGGCTACACCTTC
CDR3: CASSERTGGHGYTF
V: TRBV5-4
J: TRBJ1-2
size: few
D: TRBD1

DNA: TGTGCCAGCAGCCCAATGCGGGGGAACCAAGAGACCCAGTACTTC
CDR3: CASSPMRGNQETQYF
V: TRBV7-8
J: TRBJ2-5
size: few
D: TRBD2

DNA: TGTGCCAGCAGTTACTCGAGCGGTCAGCCCCAGCATTTT
CDR3: CASSYSSGQPQHF
V: TRBV6-5
J: TRBJ1-5
size: few
D: .

DNA: TGTGCCAGCAGCCCCCGACTAGCGGATCCGGGAGAGACCCAGTACTTC
CDR3: CASSPRLADPGETQYF
V: TRBV5-4
J: TRBJ2-5
size: .
D: TRBD2

DNA: TGTGCCAGCAGCTCGGGACAGGGAGGGAATCAGCCCCAGCATTTT
CDR3: CASSSGQGGNQPQHF
V: TRBV7-2
J: TRBJ1-5
size: few
D: TRBD1

DNA: TGTGCCAGCAGTTTATCACAGGGGGTGTATAGCAATCAGCCCCAGCATTTT
CDR3: CASSLSQGVYSNQPQHF
V: TRBV27
J: TRBJ1-5
size: .
D: TRBD1

DNA: TGTGCCAGCAGCGTAGTGGACAGTTATAATTCACCCCTCCACTTT
CDR3: CASSVVDSYNSPLHF
V: TRBV9
J: TRBJ1-6
size: .
D: .

DNA: TGTGCCAGCAGCTCCCAGGGGCGCCTCCAAGAGACCCAGTACTTC
CDR3: CASSSQGRLQETQYF
V: TRBV5-4
J: TRBJ2-5
size: .
D: .

DNA: TGTGCCAGCAGCTTAGGAGCGGGAGGGCACAATGAGCAGTTCTTC
CDR3: CASSLGAGGHNEQFF
V: TRBV11-3
J: TRBJ2-1
size: .
D: TRBD2

DNA: TGTGCCAGCAGCTCAGGACAGCTTTATGGCTACACCTTC
CDR3: CASSSGQLYGYTF
V: TRBV7-8
J: TRBJ1-2
size: .
D: .

DNA: TGCGCCAGCAGCCAAGTCGTCGGGGTGGAGACCCAGTACTTC
CDR3: CASSQVVGVETQYF
V: TRBV4-1
J: TRBJ2-5
size: many
D: .